The 15 T cell receptor beta chains given below trace back to one sample, sequenced in a study of molecular identifiers for immune sequencing clone quantification. TCRdb reprocessed the PCR reads via MiXCR and lists one record per CDR3 protein. The sample shows nearly 650,000 distinct CDR3 sequences, 25% of them seen only once. Sequences were obtained from naive CD8+ T cells from blood, with Jurkat cell RNA spiked in. Subset: FACS-sorted CD8+CD4-CCR7+CD45RA+ naive T cells. Every receptor here comes from a human donor in good health. Some libraries in this study had Jurkat cell RNA spiked in.

Of note for this clonotype: This sequence may be a read error, since a much larger clone differs from it by one base. V and J are TRBV7-6 and TRBJ2-5; 14 nucleotides line up with TRBD2. CDR1 and CDR2 from the germline V gene are SGHVS and FNYEAQ. CDR3 length: 20 amino acids. CDR3 nucleotides: TGTGCCTGCAGCTCACGGCCCGGGACTAGCGGGAGTATAGTTTTAGAGACCCAGTACTTC. This codes for CACSSRPGTSGSIVLETQYF.

This clonotype appeared a few times. The J gene is TRBJ1-3, the V gene TRBV27, with TRBD1 as a possible D gene (6 bases). Germline CDR1 MNHEY, CDR2 SMNVEV (reference sequence). CDR3 size: 18 residues. V lost 3 bases and J 2 bases, leaving 20 bases between the germline ends. The CDR3 coding sequence is TGTGCCAGCAGTTTGCAGGGGAGGGTAAGAGGACCTGGAAACACCATATATTTT. This gives the protein CASSLQGRVRGPGNTIYF.

V usage is TRBV7-9 and J usage is TRBJ2-7; the D gene is possibly TRBD1 (7 bases). V lost 4 bases, J lost 3 bases, and 19 bases lay in between. The germline V gene encodes CDR1 SEHNR and CDR2 FQNEAQ (reference sequence). The CDR3 loop spans 16 amino acids. CDR3 nucleotide sequence: TGTGCCAGCAGCTCACCACGGGGGCAGGGGGGCTACGAGCAGTACTTC. This encodes CASSSPRGQGGYEQYF.

This clonotype has at least ten counts. The chain combines TRBV11-3 with TRBJ2-4, with D perhaps TRBD2 (5 bases). Trimming shortened V by 4 bases and J by 7 bases, and 5 bases separated the two germline ends. The germline gives CDR1 SGHNT, CDR2 YENEEA. The CDR3 covers 11 residues. The CDR3, as DNA: TGTGCCAGCAGCTCGGGGAACATTCAGTACTTC. It encodes CASSSGNIQYF.

This clonotype has at least ten counts. The chain links TRBV30 to TRBJ2-3, with 10 bases matching TRBD2. The germline gives CDR1 GTSNPN, CDR2 SVGIG (reference sequence). Trimming removed 0 bases from V and 1 base from J; junction bases left unmatched: 1. The CDR3 is 15 residues long. The CDR3 reads CAWSVTSGGTDTQYF. The CDR3 DNA sequence: TGTGCCTGGAGTGTAACTAGCGGGGGCACAGATACGCAGTATTTT. Full variable domain (rest looked up from reference TRBV30 and TRBJ2-3): SQTIHQWPATLVQPVGSPLSLECTVEGTSNPNLYWYRQAAGRGLQLLFYSVGIGQISSEVPQNLSASRPQDRQFILSSKKLLLSDSGFYLCAWSVTSGGTDTQYFGPGTRLTVL.

This clonotype has only a few counts. This chain uses TRBV11-2 with TRBJ2-7, with D tentatively TRBD1 (6 bases). CDR1 and CDR2 (germline): SGHAT, FQNNGV. Trimming removed 4 bases from V and 5 bases from J, with 18 bases in between. The CDR3 extends over 15 amino acids. This CDR3 is CASSSLGGGGDEQYF. Written as DNA, the CDR3 is TGTGCCAGCAGCTCACTTGGGGGTGGGGGCGACGAGCAGTACTTC.

This clonotype was found many times. The CDR3 reads CSARGTSGEAGANVLTF. The CDR3 DNA is TGCAGTGCTAGAGGAACTAGCGGGGAGGCTGGGGCCAACGTCCTGACTTTC. The V gene is TRBV20-1, the J gene TRBJ2-6, with 10 bases aligning to TRBD2. Germline lookup yields CDR1 DFQATT and CDR2 SNEGSKA (reference sequence). This CDR3 is 17 amino acids long. Losses at the gene ends were 1 base for V and 2 bases for J; bases not matched to a gene: 5.

This chain joins TRBV4-1 and TRBJ2-3; D possibly corresponds to TRBD2 (5 bases). Germline lookup yields CDR1 MGHRA and CDR2 YSYEKL. Between the trimmed V and J ends, which lost 1 base and 6 bases, there was a span of 14 bases. This CDR3 spans 15 amino acids. This chain's CDR3 is CASSQVRTGLDTQYF. The CDR3 DNA reads as TGCGCCAGCAGCCAAGTTAGGACGGGATTGGATACGCAGTATTTT.

In this sample, this clonotype turned up many times. This sequence joins TRBV7-9 and TRBJ2-5; D unclear. V was pared by 5 bases and J by 5 bases, with 18 bases between. The germline gives CDR1 SEHNR, CDR2 FQNEAQ (reference sequence). This CDR3 is built from 15 residues. The CDR3 sequence is CASSPFYGSKETQYF. The CDR3 DNA sequence: TGTGCCAGCAGCCCATTCTACGGTTCCAAGGAGACCCAGTACTTC.

The CDR3 reads CSARLDRGSYEQYF. CDR3 in DNA: TGCAGTGCTAGGCTGGACAGGGGCTCCTACGAGCAGTACTTC. The rearrangement joins TRBV20-1 to TRBJ2-7; TRBD1 matches at 9 bases. Germline assignment: CDR1 DFQATT and CDR2 SNEGSKA (reference sequence). There are 14 residues in the CDR3. The V gene end was trimmed by 3 bases and the J gene end by 0 bases; junction bases not matched to a gene: 3.

The table lists this clonotype with many counts. This sequence joins TRBV7-6 and TRBJ2-5; 9 nucleotides align to TRBD1. The trim removed 4 bases at V and 1 base at J, leaving 7 bases unmatched. CDR3 size: 16 residues. The germline CDR1 and CDR2 sequences are SGHVS and FNYEAQ. DNA for the CDR3: TGTGCCAGCAGCTCCTGGGGACAGGGAGGCCAAGAGACCCAGTACTTC. The encoded protein is CASSSWGQGGQETQYF.

In regard to this clonotype: A read error may be the cause here, since a much bigger clone is one base away. The conserved phenylalanine or tryptophan is not found at the CDR3 terminus, so this likely reflects a read error. The V and J genes are TRBV30 and TRBJ2-1; D unclear. CDR1 GTSNPN and CDR2 SVGIG come from the germline V gene (reference sequence). The CDR3 has 13 amino acids. V was shortened by 3 bases and J by 0 bases, with 6 bases between the two germline ends. For the CDR3, the DNA is TGTGCCTGGAGGCCACTCTCCTACAATGAGCAGTTCCTC. Translated, it gives CAWRPLSYNEQFL.

This clonotype turned up a few times. CDR3 residues: CSALHMGVYGYTF. CDR3 nucleotide sequence: TGCAGTGCGCTCCACATGGGAGTCTATGGCTACACCTTC. The chain couples TRBV20-1 to TRBJ1-2, with D uncertain. The CDR3 loop spans 13 amino acids. V was shortened by 6 bases and J by 4 bases, with 15 bases between the two germline ends. CDR1 is DFQATT, CDR2 SNEGSKA, per germline (reference sequence).

The CDR3, as DNA: TGTGCCACCAGCAGAGATTCTTTGCTAGCGGGGGGAAAGTACCAAGAGACCCAGTACTTC. Its protein is CATSRDSLLAGGKYQETQYF. The chain has TRBV15 and TRBJ2-5, with 11 bases identical to TRBD2. Germline lookup yields CDR1 LNHNV and CDR2 YYDKDF (reference sequence). The CDR3 has 20 amino acids. J lost 0 bases, V lost 0 bases, and 12 bases had no gene match. Drawing the rest from reference TRBV15 and TRBJ2-5, the complete variable domain is DAMVIQNPRYQVTQFGKPVTLSCSQTLNHNVMYWYQQKSSQAPKLLFHYYDKDFNNEADTPDNFQSRRPNTSFCFLDIRSPGLGDTAMYLCATSRDSLLAGGKYQETQYFGPGTRLLVL.

The chain employs TRBV7-3 and TRBJ2-1, with TRBD2 identical over 7 bases. V trimming: 2 bases; J trimming: 7 bases; junction bases outside the gene matches: 8. Germline V lookup: CDR1 SGHTA, CDR2 FQGTGA. CDR3 length equals 15 residues. The CDR3 nucleotides read TGTGCCAGCAGCTTACCTGGCGGGAGATTAAATGAGCAGTTCTTC. Translating it yields CASSLPGGRLNEQFF.